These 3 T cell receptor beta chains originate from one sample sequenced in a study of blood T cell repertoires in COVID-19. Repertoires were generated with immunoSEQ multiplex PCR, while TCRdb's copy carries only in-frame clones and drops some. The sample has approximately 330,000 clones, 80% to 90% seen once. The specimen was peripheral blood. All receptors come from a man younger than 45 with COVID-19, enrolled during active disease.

CDR3 amino acids: CASSIRQGAGIQYF. The CDR3 DNA sequence: TGTGCCAGTAGTATACGACAGGGGGCTGGCATTCAGTACTTC. The chain recombines TRBV19 with TRBJ2-4, with 10 bases fitting TRBD1. V shed 2 bases and J 9 bases; nucleotides not matched to a gene: 4. CDR1 LNHDA and CDR2 SQIVND come from the germline V gene (reference sequence). This CDR3 comprises 14 residues.

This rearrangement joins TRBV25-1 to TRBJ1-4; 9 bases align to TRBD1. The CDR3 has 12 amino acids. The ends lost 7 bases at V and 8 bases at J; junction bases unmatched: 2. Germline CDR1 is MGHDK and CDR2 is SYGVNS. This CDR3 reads CASTDRGEKLFF. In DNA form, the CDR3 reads TGTGCCAGCACGGACAGGGGAGAAAAACTGTTTTTT.

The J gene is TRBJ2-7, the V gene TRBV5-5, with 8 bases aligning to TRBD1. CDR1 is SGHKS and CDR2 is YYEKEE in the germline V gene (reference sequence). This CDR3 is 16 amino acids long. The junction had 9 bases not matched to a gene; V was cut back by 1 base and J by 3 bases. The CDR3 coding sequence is TGTGCCAGCAGCTTGTGGCCCTCCGACAGGGGCTACGAGCAGTACTTC. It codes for CASSLWPSDRGYEQYF.